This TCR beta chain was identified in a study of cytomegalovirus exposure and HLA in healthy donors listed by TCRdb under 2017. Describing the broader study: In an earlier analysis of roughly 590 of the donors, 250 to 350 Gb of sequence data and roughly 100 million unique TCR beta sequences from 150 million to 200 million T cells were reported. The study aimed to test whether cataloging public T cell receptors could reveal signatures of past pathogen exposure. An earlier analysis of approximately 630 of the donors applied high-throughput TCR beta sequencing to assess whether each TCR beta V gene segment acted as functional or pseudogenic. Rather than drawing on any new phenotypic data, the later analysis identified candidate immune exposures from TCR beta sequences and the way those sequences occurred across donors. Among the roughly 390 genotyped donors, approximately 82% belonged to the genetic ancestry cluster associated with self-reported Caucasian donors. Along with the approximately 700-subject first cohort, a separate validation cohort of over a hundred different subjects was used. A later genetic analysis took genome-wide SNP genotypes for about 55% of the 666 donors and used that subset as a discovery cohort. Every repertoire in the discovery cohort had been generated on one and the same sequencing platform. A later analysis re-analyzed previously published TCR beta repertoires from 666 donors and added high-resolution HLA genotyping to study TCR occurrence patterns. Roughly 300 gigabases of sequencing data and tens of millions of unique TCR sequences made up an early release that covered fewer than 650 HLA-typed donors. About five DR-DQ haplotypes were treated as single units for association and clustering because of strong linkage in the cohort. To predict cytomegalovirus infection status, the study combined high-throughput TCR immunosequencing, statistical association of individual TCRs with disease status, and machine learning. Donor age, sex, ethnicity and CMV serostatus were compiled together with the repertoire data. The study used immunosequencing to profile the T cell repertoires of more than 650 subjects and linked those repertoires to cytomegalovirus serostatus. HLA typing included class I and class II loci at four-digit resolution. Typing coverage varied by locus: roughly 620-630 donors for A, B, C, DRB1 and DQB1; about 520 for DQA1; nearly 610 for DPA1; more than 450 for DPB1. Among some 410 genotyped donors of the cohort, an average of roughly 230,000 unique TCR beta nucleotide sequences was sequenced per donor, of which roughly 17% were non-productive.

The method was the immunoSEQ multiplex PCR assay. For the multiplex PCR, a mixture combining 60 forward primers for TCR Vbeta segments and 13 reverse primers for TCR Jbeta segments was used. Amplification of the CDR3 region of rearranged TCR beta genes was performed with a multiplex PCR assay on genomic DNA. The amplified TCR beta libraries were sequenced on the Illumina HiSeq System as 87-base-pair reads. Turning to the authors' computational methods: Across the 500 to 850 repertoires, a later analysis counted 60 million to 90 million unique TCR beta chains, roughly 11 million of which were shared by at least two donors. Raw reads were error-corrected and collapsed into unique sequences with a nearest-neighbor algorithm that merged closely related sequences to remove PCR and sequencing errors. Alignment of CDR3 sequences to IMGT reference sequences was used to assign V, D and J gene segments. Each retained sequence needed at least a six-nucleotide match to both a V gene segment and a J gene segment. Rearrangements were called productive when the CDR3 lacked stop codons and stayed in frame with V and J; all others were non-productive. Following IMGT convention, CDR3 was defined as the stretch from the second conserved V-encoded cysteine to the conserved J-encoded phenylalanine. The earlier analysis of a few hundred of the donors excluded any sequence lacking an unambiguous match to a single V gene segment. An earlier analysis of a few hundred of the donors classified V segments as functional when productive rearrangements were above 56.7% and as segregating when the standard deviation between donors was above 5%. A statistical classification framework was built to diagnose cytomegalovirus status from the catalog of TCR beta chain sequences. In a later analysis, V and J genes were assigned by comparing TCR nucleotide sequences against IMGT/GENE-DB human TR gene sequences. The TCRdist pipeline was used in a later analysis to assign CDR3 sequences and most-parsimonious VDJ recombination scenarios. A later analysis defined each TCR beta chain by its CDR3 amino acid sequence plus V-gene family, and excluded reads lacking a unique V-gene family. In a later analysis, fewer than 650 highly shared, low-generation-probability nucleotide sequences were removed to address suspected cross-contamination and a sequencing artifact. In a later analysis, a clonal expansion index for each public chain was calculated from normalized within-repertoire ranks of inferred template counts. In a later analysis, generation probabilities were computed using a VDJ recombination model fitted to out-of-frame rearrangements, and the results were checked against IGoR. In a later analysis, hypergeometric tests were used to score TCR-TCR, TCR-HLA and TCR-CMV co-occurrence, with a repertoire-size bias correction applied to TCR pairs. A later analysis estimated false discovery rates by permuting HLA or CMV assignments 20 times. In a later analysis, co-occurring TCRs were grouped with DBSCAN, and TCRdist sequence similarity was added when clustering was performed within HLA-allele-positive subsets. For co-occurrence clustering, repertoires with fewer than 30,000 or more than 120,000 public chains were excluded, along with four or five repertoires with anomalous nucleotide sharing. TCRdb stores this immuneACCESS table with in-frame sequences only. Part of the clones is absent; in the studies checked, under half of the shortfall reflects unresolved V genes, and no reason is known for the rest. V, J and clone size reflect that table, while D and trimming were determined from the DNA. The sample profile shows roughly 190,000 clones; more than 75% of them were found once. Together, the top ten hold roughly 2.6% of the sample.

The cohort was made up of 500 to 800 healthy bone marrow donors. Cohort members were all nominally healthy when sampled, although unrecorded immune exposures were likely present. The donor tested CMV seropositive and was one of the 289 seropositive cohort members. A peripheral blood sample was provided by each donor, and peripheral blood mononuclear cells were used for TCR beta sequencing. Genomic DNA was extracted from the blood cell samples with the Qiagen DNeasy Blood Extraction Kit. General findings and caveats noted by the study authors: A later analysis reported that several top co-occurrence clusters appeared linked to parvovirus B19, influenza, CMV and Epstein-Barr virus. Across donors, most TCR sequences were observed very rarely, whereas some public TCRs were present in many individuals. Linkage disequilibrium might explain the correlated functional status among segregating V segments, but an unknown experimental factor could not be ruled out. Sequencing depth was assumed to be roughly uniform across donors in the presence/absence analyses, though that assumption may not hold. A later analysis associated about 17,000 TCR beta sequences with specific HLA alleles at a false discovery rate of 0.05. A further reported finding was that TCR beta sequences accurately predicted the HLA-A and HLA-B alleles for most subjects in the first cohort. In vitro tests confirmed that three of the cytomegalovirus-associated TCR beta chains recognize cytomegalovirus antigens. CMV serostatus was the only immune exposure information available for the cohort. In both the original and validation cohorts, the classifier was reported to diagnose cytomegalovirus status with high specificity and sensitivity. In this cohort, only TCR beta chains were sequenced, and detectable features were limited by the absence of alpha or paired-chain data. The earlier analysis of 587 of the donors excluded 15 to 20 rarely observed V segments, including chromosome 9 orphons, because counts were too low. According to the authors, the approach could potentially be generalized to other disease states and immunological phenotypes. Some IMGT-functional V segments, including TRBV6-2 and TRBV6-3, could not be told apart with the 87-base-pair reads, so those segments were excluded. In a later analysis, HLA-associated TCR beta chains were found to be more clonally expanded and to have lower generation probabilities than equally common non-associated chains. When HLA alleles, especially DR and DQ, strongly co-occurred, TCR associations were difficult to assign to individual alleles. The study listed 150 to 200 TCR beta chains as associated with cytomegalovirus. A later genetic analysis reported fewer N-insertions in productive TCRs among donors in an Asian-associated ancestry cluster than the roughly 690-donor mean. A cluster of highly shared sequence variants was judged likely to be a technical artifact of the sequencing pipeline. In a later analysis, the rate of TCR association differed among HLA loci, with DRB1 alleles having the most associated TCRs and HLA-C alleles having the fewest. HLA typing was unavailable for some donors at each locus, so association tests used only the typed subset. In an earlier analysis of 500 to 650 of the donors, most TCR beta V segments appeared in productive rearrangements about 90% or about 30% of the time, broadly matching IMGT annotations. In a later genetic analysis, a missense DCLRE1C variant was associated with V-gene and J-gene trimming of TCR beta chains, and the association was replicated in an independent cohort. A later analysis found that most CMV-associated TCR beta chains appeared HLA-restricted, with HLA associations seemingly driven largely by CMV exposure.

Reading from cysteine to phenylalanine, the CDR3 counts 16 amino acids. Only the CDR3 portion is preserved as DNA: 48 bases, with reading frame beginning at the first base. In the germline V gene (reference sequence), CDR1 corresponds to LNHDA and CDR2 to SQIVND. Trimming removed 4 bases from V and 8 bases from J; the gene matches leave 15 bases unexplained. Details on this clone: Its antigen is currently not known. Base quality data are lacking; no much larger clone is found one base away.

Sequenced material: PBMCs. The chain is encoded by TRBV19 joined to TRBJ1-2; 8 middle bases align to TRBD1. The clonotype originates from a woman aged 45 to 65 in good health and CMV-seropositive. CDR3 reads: CASSTSRQGLEMGYTF. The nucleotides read TGTGCCAGTAGTACGTCGAGACAGGGGCTTGAGATGGGCTACACCTTC. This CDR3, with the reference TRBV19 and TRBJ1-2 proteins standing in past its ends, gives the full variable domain DGGITQSPKYLFRKEGQNVTLSCEQNLNHDAMYWYRQDPGQGLRLIYYSQIVNDFQKGDIAEGYSVSREKKESFPLTVTSAQKNPTAFYLCASSTSRQGLEMGYTFGSGTRLTVV.